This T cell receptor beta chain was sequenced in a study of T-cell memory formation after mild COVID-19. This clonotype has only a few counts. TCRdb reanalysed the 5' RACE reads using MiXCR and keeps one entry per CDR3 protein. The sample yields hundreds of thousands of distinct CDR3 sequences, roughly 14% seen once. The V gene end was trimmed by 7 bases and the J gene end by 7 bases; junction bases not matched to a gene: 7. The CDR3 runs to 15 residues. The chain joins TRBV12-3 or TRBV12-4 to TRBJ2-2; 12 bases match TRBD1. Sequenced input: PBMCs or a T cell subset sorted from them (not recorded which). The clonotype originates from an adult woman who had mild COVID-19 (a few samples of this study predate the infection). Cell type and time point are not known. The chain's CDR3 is CASKPGQGAFGELFF. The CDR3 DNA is TGTGCCAGCAAGCCGGGACAGGGGGCTTTCGGGGAGCTGTTTTTT.